This T cell receptor beta chain was captured in a study of blood T cell repertoires in COVID-19. Overall study context: Sites across the United States, Italy and Spain contributed samples from acute and convalescent COVID-19. T cells, B-cell-depleted T cells, or PBMCs supplied cDNA or gDNA.

Germline lookup yields CDR1 SNHLY and CDR2 FYNNEI. The CDR3 contains 14 residues. The ends lost 3 bases at V and 2 bases at J; junction bases unmatched: 2. Original data processing: Estimation of nucleated cell counts relied on the amplification of reference gene primers. Assay used: immunoSEQ multiplex PCR; TCRdb lists only in-frame clones, some missing. The V and J calls and clone size were taken over from that table, and D and trimming were inferred from the DNA. Among 200,000 to 250,000 clones, around nine tenths were seen once, and the ten largest hold approximately 6.2%. A word on this clone: Other DNA sequences in this specimen translate into the identical CDR3.

The sequencing sample was made of peripheral blood. The V call is TRBV2, the J call TRBJ1-1; 8 bases are shared with TRBD1. The clonotype was recovered from a man in his sixties who had recovered from COVID-19. This CDR3 reads CASSDGQGNTEAFF. The CDR3 DNA reads TGTGCCAGCAGTGATGGACAGGGAAACACTGAAGCTTTCTTT.